This TCR beta chain was captured in a study of blood T cell repertoires in COVID-19. The overall study: Italy, Spain and the United States were the sources of the convalescent and acute COVID-19 samples. T cells, B-cell-depleted T cells, or PBMCs provided the cDNA or gDNA that served as material.

In the authors' workflow: How many nucleated cells were present was estimated from reference gene primer amplification. Libraries were prepared by immunoSEQ multiplex PCR; TCRdb keeps only in-frame clonotypes and omits some of them. The V and J calls and clone size were taken over from that table, and D and trimming were inferred from the DNA. The sample has about 180,000 clones, roughly 88% seen once. Per germline, CDR1 SGHRS and CDR2 YFSETQ. Trimming removed 4 bases at V and 3 bases at J, with 14 bases between. The CDR3 extends over 15 amino acids. The sample comprised peripheral blood. The TCR comes from a human donor with active or convalescent COVID-19. The donor label of this sample is uncertain. This chain uses TRBV5-1 with TRBJ2-1, with a possible D match to TRBD2 (6 bases). The CDR3 is CASSPGTGYYNEQFF. The CDR3 DNA sequence: TGCGCCAGCAGCCCCGGGACTGGTTACTACAATGAGCAGTTCTTC.